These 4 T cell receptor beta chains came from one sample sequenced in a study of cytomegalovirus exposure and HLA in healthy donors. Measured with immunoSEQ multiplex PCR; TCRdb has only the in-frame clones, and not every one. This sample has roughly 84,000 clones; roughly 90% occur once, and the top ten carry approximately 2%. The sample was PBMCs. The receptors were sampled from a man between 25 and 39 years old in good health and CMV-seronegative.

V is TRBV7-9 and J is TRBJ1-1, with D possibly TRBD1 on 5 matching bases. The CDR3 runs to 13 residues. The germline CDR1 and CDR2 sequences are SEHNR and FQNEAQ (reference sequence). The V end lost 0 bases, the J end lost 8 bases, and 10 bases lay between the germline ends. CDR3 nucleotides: TGTGCCAGCAGCTTAGCTGAAGGGGTGGAAGCTTTCTTT. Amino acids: CASSLAEGVEAFF.

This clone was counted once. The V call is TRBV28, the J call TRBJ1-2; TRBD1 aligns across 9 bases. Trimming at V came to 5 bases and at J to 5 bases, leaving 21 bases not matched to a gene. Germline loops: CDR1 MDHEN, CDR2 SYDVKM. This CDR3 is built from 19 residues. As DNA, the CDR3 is TGTGCCAGCAGTCCCTCTACAATAAATATACAGGGGGCATTGTATGGCTACACCTTC. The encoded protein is CASSPSTINIQGALYGYTF.

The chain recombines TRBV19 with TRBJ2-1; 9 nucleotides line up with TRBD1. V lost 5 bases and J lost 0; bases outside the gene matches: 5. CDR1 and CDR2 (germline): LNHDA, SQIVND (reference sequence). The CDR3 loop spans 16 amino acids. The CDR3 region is CASSDWDRDSYNEQFF. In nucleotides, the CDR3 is TGTGCCAGTAGTGACTGGGACAGGGACTCCTACAATGAGCAGTTCTTC.

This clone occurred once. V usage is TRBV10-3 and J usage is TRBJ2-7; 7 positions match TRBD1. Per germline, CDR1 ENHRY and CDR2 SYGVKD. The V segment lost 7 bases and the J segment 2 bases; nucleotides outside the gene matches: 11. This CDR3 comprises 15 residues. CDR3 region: CAINDRDSFPYEQYF. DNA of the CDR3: TGTGCCATCAACGACCGGGACAGCTTTCCCTACGAGCAGTACTTC.